This T cell receptor (beta chain) was captured by sequencing in a study of metastatic and nonmetastatic thyroid tumors (dated by TCRdb to about 2020). At the level of the whole study: For patients with malignant and with benign thyroid disease, the researchers compared repertoires between peripheral blood samples and tumor or nodule tissue samples.

No treatment had been received by any patient before thyroid surgery. Using T-cell receptor beta sequencing, the study looked back at clinical samples from patients collected from about 2011 to 2018. Receptor libraries were prepared by PCR. Sequenced using an Illumina HiSeq 4000. High-throughput sequencing was used to profile the TCR beta-chain CDR3 region of every patient. The original pipeline was this. Drawing on CDR3 differences between clinicopathological groups, the researchers built a classifier meant to tell apart patients with distant-metastatic papillary thyroid cancer. The Shannon index was used to assess repertoire diversity, and the Morisita-Horn index was used to assess tumor-blood repertoire similarity. TCRdb reanalyzed the raw reads on its own, using fastp at Q25 for trimming and MiXCR for clone calling, and kept in-frame beta chains. TCRdb, not the authors, supplied the V and J calls. The sample records around 18,000 clones, 30% to 40% of which are singletons. The ten biggest clones cover about 15% of the sample.

Germline trimming amounts to 0 bases on V and 7 bases on J, with 6 as the count of junction bases outside the gene matches. CDR1 LGHNA and CDR2 YSLEER are derived from the germline V gene. The cysteine opens and the phenylalanine closes a CDR3 of 16 amino acids. Of the read, only the CDR3 DNA is kept; its 48 bases are in frame from base 1. In the case of this clone: What this receptor recognizes is not known. Base qualities are not provided; no much larger clone lies one nucleotide away.

General findings and caveats noted by the study authors: In both blood and tumor samples, TCR beta diversity was reported to be significantly higher in malignant tumors than in benign nodules.

This chain is built from TRBV4-3 and TRBJ1-4, with 9 bases aligning to TRBD1. Sample: tumor tissue. The TCR originated in a female donor with papillary thyroid cancer or a benign thyroid nodule (not recorded which). Some clones in this sample may be carry-over from other donors' samples. The CDR3 protein: CASSQDLGQGGEKLFF. The DNA sequence reads TGCGCCAGCAGCCAAGATCTGGGACAGGGAGGTGAAAAACTGTTTTTT.